One sample yielded the 13 T cell receptor beta chains listed below, sequenced in a study of blood T cell repertoires in COVID-19. Sequenced by immunoSEQ multiplex PCR; TCRdb stores in-frame clones only, minus some. The sample records approximately 70,000 clones, roughly 78% being singletons. Sample: peripheral blood. The source is a man between 60 and 75 years old with active or convalescent COVID-19.

The chain recombines TRBV5-4 with TRBJ2-7; 7 nucleotides align to TRBD1. This CDR3 has 16 residues. J lost 5 bases, V lost 7 bases, and 18 bases had no gene match. Germline V CDR1 and CDR2: SGHNT, YYREEE (reference sequence). The DNA for the CDR3 is TGTGCCAGCCGGGATAGCATACAGGGGCAATTCCACGAGCAGTACTTC. Translated: CASRDSIQGQFHEQYF. Filled out from reference TRBV5-4 and TRBJ2-7, the complete variable domain reads ETGVTQSPTHLIKTRGQQVTLRCSSQSGHNTVSWYQQALGQGPQFIFQYYREEENGRGNFPPRFSGLQFPNYSSELNVNALELDDSALYLCASRDSIQGQFHEQYFGPGTRLTVT.

The V gene is TRBV4-2, the J gene TRBJ1-2, with 7 bases aligning to TRBD1. The germline V gene encodes CDR1 LGHNA and CDR2 YNFKEQ. This CDR3 comprises 14 residues. J gave up 5 bases and V 6 bases, and 9 bases lay outside the gene matches. This chain's CDR3 is CASRRTGTEYGYTF. CDR3 nucleotide sequence: TGTGCCAGCAGGAGAACCGGGACAGAGTATGGCTACACCTTC.

The chain carries TRBV6-4 and TRBJ1-2, with 7 bases fitting TRBD1. Losses at the gene ends were 0 bases for V and 7 bases for J; bases not matched to a gene: 2. CDR3 length: 13 residues. Germline CDR1 MRHNA, CDR2 SNTAGT. CDR3 sequence: CASSDSPGGGYTF. DNA of the CDR3: TGTGCCAGCAGTGACTCGCCAGGGGGTGGCTACACCTTC.

The gene calls are TRBV5-1 and TRBJ1-4, with 8 bases identical to TRBD1. Trimming took 4 bases from V and 0 from J; bases not matched to a gene: 5. Germline V gives CDR1 SGHRS, CDR2 YFSETQ. The CDR3 loop spans 16 amino acids. For the CDR3, the DNA is TGCGCCAGCAGCACCGGGACAGGTGCAACTAATGAAAAACTGTTTTTT. It encodes CASSTGTGATNEKLFF.

The chain couples TRBV30 to TRBJ2-5, with TRBD1 matching 8 bases. The CDR3 runs 14 residues. Germline V gene data show CDR1 as GTSNPN and CDR2 as SVGIG (reference sequence). Trimming at V came to 1 base and at J to 4 bases, leaving 5 bases not matched to a gene. CDR3 residues: CAWSATGVGETQYF. The CDR3 region has the DNA TGTGCCTGGAGTGCGACAGGGGTTGGAGAGACCCAGTACTTC. Full variable domain (remainder filled in from reference TRBV30 and TRBJ2-5): SQTIHQWPATLVQPVGSPLSLECTVEGTSNPNLYWYRQAAGRGLQLLFYSVGIGQISSEVPQNLSASRPQDRQFILSSKKLLLSDSGFYLCAWSATGVGETQYFGPGTRLLVL.

The CDR3 loop reads CASSLQPGIDIQYF. The CDR3 nucleotides are TGTGCCAGCAGCTTACAGCCGGGGATTGACATTCAGTACTTC. The V call is TRBV6-5, the J call TRBJ2-4, with a weak D call TRBD2 (5 bases). V shed 6 bases and J shed 8 bases, with 17 bases lying between them. Germline lookup yields CDR1 MNHEY and CDR2 SVGAGI. The CDR3 is 14 amino acids.

V usage is TRBV9 and J usage is TRBJ1-2, with 7 bases that match TRBD1. Trimming at V came to 0 bases and at J to 8 bases, leaving 4 bases not matched to a gene. Germline-derived CDR1 and CDR2 are SGDLS and YYNGEE. CDR3 length: 13 residues. CDR3 DNA sequence: TGTGCCAGCAGCGTAGCGGCAGGGGGGGGCTACACCTTC. Translated, it gives CASSVAAGGGYTF.

V usage is TRBV4-3 and J usage is TRBJ1-2; TRBD1 aligns across 7 bases. The J segment lost 7 bases and the V segment lost 4 bases, leaving 3 bases of the junction unmatched. CDR3 length equals 12 residues. CDR1 and CDR2 from the germline V gene are LGHNA and YSLEER. The CDR3 here is CASSRWDSGYTF. The CDR3 region has the DNA TGCGCCAGCAGCCGTTGGGACAGTGGCTACACCTTC.

The genes are TRBV28 and TRBJ1-6, with D perhaps matching TRBD1 (5 bases). Germline CDR1 is MDHEN and CDR2 is SYDVKM. Trimming took 3 bases from V and 7 from J, leaving 19 bases between them. This CDR3 is 17 amino acids long. The CDR3 loop is CASSFGEGRGYNSPLHF. The CDR3 bases are TGTGCCAGCAGTTTTGGGGAGGGGAGGGGCTACAATTCACCCCTCCACTTT.

The rearrangement links TRBV6-5 to TRBJ1-5; 7 bases are a match to TRBD1. The CDR3 sequence is 16 residues long. CDR1 is MNHEY, CDR2 SVGAGI, per germline. V gave up 4 bases and J gave up 4 bases; unmatched junction bases: 10. The CDR3 reads CASSSGRQGKNQPQHF. The CDR3 nucleotides read TGTGCCAGCAGTTCTGGGAGACAGGGAAAGAATCAGCCCCAGCATTTT.

The chain couples TRBV28 to TRBJ1-2; D remains ambiguous. V was trimmed by 1 base and J by 7 bases, leaving 7 bases between them. Germline CDR1 MDHEN, CDR2 SYDVKM. The CDR3 covers 12 residues. CDR3 coding DNA: TGTGCCAGCAGTTTATACATTGGTGGCTACACCTTC. As protein: CASSLYIGGYTF.

The DNA of the CDR3 is TGTGCCAGCAGTTTTGAGGGGGGGTTAAGAAACACCATATATTTT. Protein sequence: CASSFEGGLRNTIYF. V gene TRBV28 combines with J gene TRBJ1-3; D perhaps matches TRBD1 (6 bases). The V end lost 3 bases, the J end lost 5 bases, and 14 bases lay between the germline ends. Germline V gene sequence: CDR1 MDHEN, CDR2 SYDVKM. The CDR3 extends over 15 amino acids.

The rearrangement joins TRBV23-1 to TRBJ2-5; TRBD1 matches 9 bases. TRBV23-1 counts as an open reading frame of uncertain function. The junction had 12 bases not matched to a gene; V was cut back by 5 bases and J by 5 bases. CDR3 length equals 16 residues. The CDR3 spells CASSETLNRGRETQYF. The CDR3 nucleotides read TGCGCCAGCAGTGAAACCCTCAACAGGGGGCGCGAGACCCAGTACTTC.